This T cell receptor beta chain is drawn from a study of blood T cell repertoires in COVID-19. Assay used: immunoSEQ multiplex PCR; TCRdb lists only in-frame clones, some missing. The sample yields 200,000 to 300,000 clones, over 80% seen once. The TCR was taken from a woman aged 35 to 49 who had been exposed to COVID-19. The sequenced material came from PBMCs or T cells enriched from blood (not recorded which).

In nucleotides, the CDR3 is TGTGCCACCAGCCGAGGGGCGTCGGGGAGGCAAGAGACCCAGTACTTC. It is translated as CATSRGASGRQETQYF. The chain is built from TRBV15 and TRBJ2-5, with D possibly being TRBD2 (6 bases). The CDR3 contains 16 residues. CDR1 is LNHNV, CDR2 YYDKDF, per germline (reference sequence). V was cut by 5 bases and J by 2 bases, with 18 bases left in between.